Following are 19 T cell receptor beta chains from one sample sequenced in a study of T cells after yellow fever vaccination. Via MiXCR, TCRdb re-called the 5' RACE reads, giving one row per CDR3 protein. The table shows 100,000 to 150,000 distinct CDR3 sequences, with under 9% occurring only once. The source was CD8+ T cells sorted from PBMCs, collected on the day of the yellow fever booster vaccination. Receptors were obtained from a man between 18 and 35 years old who received the YFV17D yellow fever vaccine.

This clonotype occurred a few times. The genes are TRBV27 and TRBJ2-1; D is undetermined. This CDR3 is 13 amino acids long. Trimming took off 6 bases at V and 0 bases at J, with 6 bases between the two ends. In germline, CDR1 is MNHEY, CDR2 SMNVEV (reference sequence). CDR3 nucleotides: TGTGCCAGCAGCCCCTACTCCTACAATGAGCAGTTCTTC. Translating gives CASSPYSYNEQFF.

This clonotype was seen only a few times. The V gene is TRBV12-3 or TRBV12-4, the J gene TRBJ2-7; 7 bases are shared with TRBD1. V was clipped by 7 bases and J by 5 bases; unmatched bases: 8. The CDR3 consists of 13 residues. The CDR3 reads CASTGTAQDEQYF. The CDR3 DNA reads as TGTGCCAGCACTGGGACAGCGCAAGACGAGCAGTACTTC.

The chain combines TRBV6-5 with TRBJ2-3; TRBD2 aligns across 7 bases. Germline CDR1 is MNHEY and CDR2 is SVGAGI. The CDR3 consists of 12 residues. With 6 bases clipped from V and 6 bases from J, the junction kept 3 bases outside the gene matches. The CDR3: CASRTSFDTQYF. The CDR3 nucleotides read TGTGCCAGCAGGACTAGCTTCGATACGCAGTATTTT.

This clonotype was detected only a few times. V gene TRBV15 combines with J gene TRBJ1-3, with D hard to call. Germline V gene lookup returns CDR1 LNHNV and CDR2 YYDKDF (reference sequence). V lost 1 base to trimming and J lost 0 bases, with 7 bases between them. This CDR3 is built from 15 residues. The CDR3 sequence is CATSRGVNSGNTIYF. The CDR3 DNA follows: TGTGCCACCAGCAGAGGCGTTAACTCTGGAAACACCATATATTTT.

The gene calls are TRBV4-1 and TRBJ2-7; possible D gene TRBD1, 5 bases. Trimming pared 2 bases from V and 2 bases from J, leaving 7 bases between. Germline assignment: CDR1 MGHRA and CDR2 YSYEKL. The CDR3 spans 13 residues. The CDR3 here is CASSQTTAYEQYF. CDR3 DNA: TGCGCCAGCAGCCAAACGACAGCCTACGAGCAGTACTTC.

This clonotype has a handful of counts. The chain joins TRBV7-2 to TRBJ1-1; TRBD1 might be the D (6 bases). Trimming removed 1 base from V and 7 bases from J, with 13 bases in between. Germline CDR1 reads SGHTA; CDR2 reads FQGNSA. The CDR3 consists of 14 residues. The CDR3: CASSLEQGFIEAFF. In DNA form, the CDR3 reads TGTGCCAGCAGCTTAGAACAGGGTTTTATTGAAGCTTTCTTT.

This clonotype was observed a few times. The chain recombines TRBV4-1 with TRBJ2-3; D remains ambiguous. Trimming cost V 4 bases and J 1 base, with 15 bases left between them. The CDR3 loop spans 16 amino acids. CDR1 is MGHRA, CDR2 YSYEKL, per germline. The CDR3 nucleotides read TGCGCCAGCAGCCGGTTCCGGGCTGCTGGCACAGATACGCAGTATTTT. As protein: CASSRFRAAGTDTQYF.

V usage is TRBV12-3 or TRBV12-4 and J usage is TRBJ1-1, with 7 bases lining up with TRBD1. The CDR3 loop spans 12 amino acids. With 6 bases clipped from V and 8 bases from J, the junction kept 6 bases outside the gene matches. CDR3 amino acids: CASSLGTVEAFF. In DNA form, the CDR3 reads TGTGCCAGCAGCCTAGGGACAGTAGAAGCTTTCTTT.

This clonotype was counted at least ten times. This chain uses TRBV5-5 with TRBJ1-1, with 7 bases aligning to TRBD1. The CDR3 runs 15 residues. J gave up 4 bases and V 4 bases, and 10 bases lay outside the gene matches. The germline gives CDR1 SGHKS, CDR2 YYEKEE (reference sequence). In DNA, the CDR3 is TGTGCCAGCAGCCCCCAAGACAGGGATCTCACTGAAGCTTTCTTT. This sequence encodes CASSPQDRDLTEAFF.

The rearrangement links TRBV7-2 to TRBJ2-3; 11 nucleotides agree with TRBD2. The V gene end was trimmed by 3 bases and the J gene end by 5 bases; junction bases not matched to a gene: 10. Germline-derived CDR1 and CDR2 are SGHTA and FQGNSA. The CDR3 has 17 amino acids. The CDR3 loop is CASSLKVAGGPVDTQYF. The CDR3 DNA is TGTGCCAGCAGCTTGAAAGTAGCGGGGGGGCCAGTAGATACGCAGTATTTT. The complete variable domain, with remaining parts taken from reference TRBV7-2 and TRBJ2-3, reads GAGVSQSPSNKVTEKGKDVELRCDPISGHTALYWYRQSLGQGLEFLIYFQGNSAPDKSGLPSDRFSAERTGGSVSTLTIQRTQQEDSAVYLCASSLKVAGGPVDTQYFGPGTRLTVL.

This clonotype was found a few times. This sequence joins TRBV14 and TRBJ2-1; possible D gene TRBD1, 6 bases. Germline-derived CDR1 and CDR2 are SGHDN and FVKESK. This CDR3 is 20 amino acids long. V gave up 0 bases and J gave up 2 bases, with 23 bases separating them. The chain's CDR3 is CASSQEGVRGFRGAYNEQFF. The CDR3 nucleotides are TGTGCCAGCAGCCAAGAGGGTGTGAGAGGGTTCAGGGGCGCCTACAATGAGCAGTTCTTC.

Written as DNA, the CDR3 is TGTGCCAGCAGCTTGGGGGTGCTGAGAGCAGATACGCAGTATTTT. Residues: CASSLGVLRADTQYF. The chain couples TRBV5-8 to TRBJ2-3, with D hard to call. The CDR3 has 15 residues. Trimming took 0 bases from V and 4 from J, leaving 12 bases between them. CDR1 and CDR2 from the germline V gene are SGHTS and YDEGEE. Together with reference TRBV5-8 and TRBJ2-3, the CDR3 gives the full variable domain: EAGVTQSPTHLIKTRGQQATLRCSPISGHTSVYWYQQALGLGLQFLLWYDEGEERNRGNFPPRFSGRQFPNYSSELNVNALELEDSALYLCASSLGVLRADTQYFGPGTRLTVL.

This clonotype was observed many times. This chain joins TRBV12-3 or TRBV12-4 and TRBJ1-2; perhaps TRBD1 as D (5 bases). CDR3 length equals 11 residues. V lost 3 bases and J lost 8, with 7 bases in between. The CDR3 reads CASSFGAGYTF. Here the CDR3 DNA reads TGTGCCAGCAGTTTTGGGGCGGGCTACACCTTC.

J is TRBJ2-1 and V is TRBV6-1; D not resolved. The germline V and J ends were trimmed by 2 bases and 10 bases, with 9 bases remaining between them. The CDR3 extends over 12 amino acids. CDR1 MNHNS and CDR2 SASEGT come from the germline V gene. The CDR3 nucleotides read TGTGCCAGCAGTGAACCATTTCGAGAGCAGTTCTTC. Protein sequence: CASSEPFREQFF.

The chain combines TRBV24-1 with TRBJ2-6, with D tentatively TRBD1 (5 bases). Trimming took 3 bases from V and 2 from J, leaving 13 bases between them. Germline V gene sequence: CDR1 KGHDR, CDR2 SFDVKD. The CDR3 is 17 residues long. The chain's CDR3 is CATSDGVGRAGANVLTF. CDR3 DNA: TGTGCCACCAGTGATGGGGTGGGCAGGGCTGGGGCCAACGTCCTGACTTTC.

This clonotype was recorded at least ten times. The genes are TRBV12-3 or TRBV12-4 and TRBJ1-5; perhaps TRBD1 as D (5 bases). V lost 3 bases to trimming and J lost 1 base, with 10 bases between them. This CDR3 spans 15 amino acids. The CDR3 loop is CASSLGGVSNQPQHF. The CDR3, as DNA: TGTGCCAGCAGTTTGGGGGGAGTGAGCAATCAGCCCCAGCATTTT.

This clonotype showed up many times. The genes are TRBV29-1 and TRBJ2-2, with D unresolved. Trimming shortened V by 7 bases and J by 6 bases, and 9 bases separated the two germline ends. CDR3 length: 11 residues. Germline CDR1 SQVTM, CDR2 ANQGSEA. CDR3 DNA sequence: TGCAGCGCATACAGAGCCGGGGAGCTGTTTTTT. Its protein product is CSAYRAGELFF.

This clonotype appeared a single time. The chain recombines TRBV11-2 with TRBJ2-1, with 11 nucleotides matching TRBD1. V dropped 3 bases and J dropped 5; count of bases not matched to a gene: 6. This CDR3 comprises 16 residues. Germline V CDR1 and CDR2: SGHAT, FQNNGV. The CDR3 DNA sequence: TGTGCCAGCAGCTTGGACCGGGACAGGGGGGACAATGAGCAGTTCTTC. This translates into CASSLDRDRGDNEQFF.

The chain is built from TRBV13 and TRBJ1-1; D gene uncertain. V lost 5 bases to trimming and J lost 3 bases, with 13 bases between them. The CDR3 is 14 residues long. In germline, CDR1 is PRHDT, CDR2 FYEKMQ (reference sequence). CDR3 DNA sequence: TGTGCCAGCAGCCCCGAAGGCAGTCACACTGAAGCTTTCTTT. Translated, it gives CASSPEGSHTEAFF. The full variable domain, rest sourced from reference TRBV13 and TRBJ1-1, is AAGVIQSPRHLIKEKRETATLKCYPIPRHDTVYWYQQGPGQDPQFLISFYEKMQSDKGSIPDRFSAQQFSDYHSELNMSSLELGDSALYFCASSPEGSHTEAFFGQGTRLTVV.